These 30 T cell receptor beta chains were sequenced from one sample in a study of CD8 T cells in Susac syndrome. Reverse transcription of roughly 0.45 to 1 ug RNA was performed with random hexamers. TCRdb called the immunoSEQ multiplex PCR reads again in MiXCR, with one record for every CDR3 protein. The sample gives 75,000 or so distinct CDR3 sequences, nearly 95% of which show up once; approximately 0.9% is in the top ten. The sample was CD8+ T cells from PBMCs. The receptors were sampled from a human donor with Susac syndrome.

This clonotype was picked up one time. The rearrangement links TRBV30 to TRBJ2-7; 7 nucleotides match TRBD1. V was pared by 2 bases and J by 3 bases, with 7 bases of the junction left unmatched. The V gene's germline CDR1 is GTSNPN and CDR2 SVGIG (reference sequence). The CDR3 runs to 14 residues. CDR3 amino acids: CAWSTGGQIYEQYF. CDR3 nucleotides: TGTGCCTGGAGTACTGGGGGACAGATCTACGAGCAGTACTTC.

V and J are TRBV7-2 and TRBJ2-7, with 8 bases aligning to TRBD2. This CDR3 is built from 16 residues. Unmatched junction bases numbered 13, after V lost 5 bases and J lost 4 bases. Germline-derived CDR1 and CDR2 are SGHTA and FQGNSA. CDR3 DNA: TGTGCCAGCAGCAAGACCCAAGCGGGAGTTCTTTACGAGCAGTACTTC. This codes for CASSKTQAGVLYEQYF.

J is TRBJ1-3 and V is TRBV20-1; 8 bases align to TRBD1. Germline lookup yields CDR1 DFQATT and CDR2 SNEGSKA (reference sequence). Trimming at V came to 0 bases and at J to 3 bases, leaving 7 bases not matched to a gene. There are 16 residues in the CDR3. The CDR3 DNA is TGCAGTGCTAGAGATCTCGGGACAGGTAGTGGAAACACCATATATTTT. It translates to CSARDLGTGSGNTIYF.

CDR3 coding DNA: TGTGCCAGCAGCGAAAGGGACAGTAGCAATCAGCCCCAGCATTTT. As protein: CASSERDSSNQPQHF. The rearrangement uses TRBV9 and TRBJ1-5; 7 positions match TRBD1. Germline V gene sequence: CDR1 SGDLS, CDR2 YYNGEE. After removal of 3 bases from V and 0 bases from J, the junction contained 3 bases not matched to a gene. The length of the CDR3 is 15 residues.

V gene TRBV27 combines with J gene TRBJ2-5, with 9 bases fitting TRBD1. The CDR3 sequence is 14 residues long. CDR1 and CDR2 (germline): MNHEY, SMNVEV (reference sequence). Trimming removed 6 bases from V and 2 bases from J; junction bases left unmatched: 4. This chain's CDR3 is CASRSTGGQETQYF. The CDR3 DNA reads TGTGCCAGCAGATCGACAGGGGGTCAAGAGACCCAGTACTTC.

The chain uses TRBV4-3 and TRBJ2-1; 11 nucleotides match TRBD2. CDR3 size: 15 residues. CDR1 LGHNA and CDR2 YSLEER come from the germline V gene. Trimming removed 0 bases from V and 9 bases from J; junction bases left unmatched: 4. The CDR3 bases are TGCGCCAGCAGCCAAGATTTTCTAGCGGGAGGTGAGCAGTTCTTC. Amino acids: CASSQDFLAGGEQFF.

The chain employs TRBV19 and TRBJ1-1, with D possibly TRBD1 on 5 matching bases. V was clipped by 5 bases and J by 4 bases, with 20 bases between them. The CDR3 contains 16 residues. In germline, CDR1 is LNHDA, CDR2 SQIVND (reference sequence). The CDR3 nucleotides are TGTGCCAGTAGTGCCCGGGACTATCAACTCGGCACTGAAGCTTTCTTT. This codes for CASSARDYQLGTEAFF.

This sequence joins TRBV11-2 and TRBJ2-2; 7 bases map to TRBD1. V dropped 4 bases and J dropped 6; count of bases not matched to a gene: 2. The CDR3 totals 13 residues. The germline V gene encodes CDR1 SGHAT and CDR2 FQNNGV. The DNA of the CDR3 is TGTGCCAGCAGCTACAGGGGCCCCGGGGAGCTGTTTTTT. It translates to CASSYRGPGELFF.

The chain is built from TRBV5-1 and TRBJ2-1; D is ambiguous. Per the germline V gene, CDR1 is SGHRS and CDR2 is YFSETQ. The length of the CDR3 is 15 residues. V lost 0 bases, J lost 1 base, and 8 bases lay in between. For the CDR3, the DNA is TGCGCCAGCAGCTTGGCCTGGGGTTCCTACAATGAGCAGTTCTTC. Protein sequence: CASSLAWGSYNEQFF.

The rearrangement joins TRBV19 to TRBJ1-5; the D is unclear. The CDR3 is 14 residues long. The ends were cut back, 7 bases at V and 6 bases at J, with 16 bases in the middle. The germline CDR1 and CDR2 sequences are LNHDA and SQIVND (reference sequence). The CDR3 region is CASTSKRGSQPQHF. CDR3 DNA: TGTGCCAGTACCTCCAAGCGGGGAAGTCAGCCCCAGCATTTT.

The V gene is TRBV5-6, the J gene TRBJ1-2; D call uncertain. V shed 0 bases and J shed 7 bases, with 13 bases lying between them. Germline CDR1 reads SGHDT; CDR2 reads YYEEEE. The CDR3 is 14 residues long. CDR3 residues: CASSLEAGVGGYTF. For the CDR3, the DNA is TGTGCCAGCAGCTTGGAGGCAGGAGTGGGTGGCTACACCTTC. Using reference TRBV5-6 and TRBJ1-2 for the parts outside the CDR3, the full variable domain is DAGVTQSPTHLIKTRGQQVTLRCSPKSGHDTVSWYQQALGQGPQFIFQYYEEEERQRGNFPDRFSGHQFPNYSSELNVNALLLGDSALYLCASSLEAGVGGYTFGSGTRLTVV.

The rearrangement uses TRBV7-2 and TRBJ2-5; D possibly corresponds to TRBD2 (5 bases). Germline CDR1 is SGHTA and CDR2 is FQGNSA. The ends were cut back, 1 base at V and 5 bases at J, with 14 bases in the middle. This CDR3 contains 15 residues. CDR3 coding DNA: TGTGCCAGCAGCTTAGACCTCGGATCGGGGGAGACCCAGTACTTC. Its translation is CASSLDLGSGETQYF. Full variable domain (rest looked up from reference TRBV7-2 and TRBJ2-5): GAGVSQSPSNKVTEKGKDVELRCDPISGHTALYWYRQSLGQGLEFLIYFQGNSAPDKSGLPSDRFSAERTGGSVSTLTIQRTQQEDSAVYLCASSLDLGSGETQYFGPGTRLLVL.

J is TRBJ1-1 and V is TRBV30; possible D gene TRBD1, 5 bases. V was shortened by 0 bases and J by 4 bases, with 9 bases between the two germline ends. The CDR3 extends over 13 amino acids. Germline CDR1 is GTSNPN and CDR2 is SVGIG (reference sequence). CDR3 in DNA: TGTGCCTGGAGTGTGGTCGGGGGCACTGAAGCTTTCTTT. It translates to CAWSVVGGTEAFF.

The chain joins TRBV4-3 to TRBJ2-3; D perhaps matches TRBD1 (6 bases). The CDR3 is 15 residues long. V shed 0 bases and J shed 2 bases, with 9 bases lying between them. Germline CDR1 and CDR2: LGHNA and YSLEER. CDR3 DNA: TGCGCCAGCAGCCAAGATCACAGGGTCACAGATACGCAGTATTTT. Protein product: CASSQDHRVTDTQYF.

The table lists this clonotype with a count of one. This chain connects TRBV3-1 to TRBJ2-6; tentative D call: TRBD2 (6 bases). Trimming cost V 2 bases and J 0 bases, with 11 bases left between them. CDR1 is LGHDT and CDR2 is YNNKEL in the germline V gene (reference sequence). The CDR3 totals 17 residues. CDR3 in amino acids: CASSQWTGDSGANVLTF. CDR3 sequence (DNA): TGTGCCAGCAGCCAATGGACGGGGGACTCTGGGGCCAACGTCCTGACTTTC. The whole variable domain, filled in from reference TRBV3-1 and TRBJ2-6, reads DTAVSQTPKYLVTQMGNDKSIKCEQNLGHDTMYWYKQDSKKFLKIMFSYNNKELIINETVPNRFSPKSPDKAHLNLHINSLELGDSAVYFCASSQWTGDSGANVLTFGAGSRLTVL.

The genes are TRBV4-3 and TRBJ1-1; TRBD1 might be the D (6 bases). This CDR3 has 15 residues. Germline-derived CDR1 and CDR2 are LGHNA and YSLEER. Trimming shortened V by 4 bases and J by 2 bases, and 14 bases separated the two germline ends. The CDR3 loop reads CASSLARGANTEAFF. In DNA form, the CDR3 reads TGCGCCAGCAGCCTAGCCCGGGGGGCTAACACTGAAGCTTTCTTT.

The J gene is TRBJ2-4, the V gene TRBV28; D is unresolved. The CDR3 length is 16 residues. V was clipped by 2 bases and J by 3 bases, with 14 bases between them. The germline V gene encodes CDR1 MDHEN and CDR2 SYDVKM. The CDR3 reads CASSLEQSPNKNIQYF. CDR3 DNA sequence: TGTGCCAGCAGTTTAGAACAGTCCCCCAACAAAAACATTCAGTACTTC.

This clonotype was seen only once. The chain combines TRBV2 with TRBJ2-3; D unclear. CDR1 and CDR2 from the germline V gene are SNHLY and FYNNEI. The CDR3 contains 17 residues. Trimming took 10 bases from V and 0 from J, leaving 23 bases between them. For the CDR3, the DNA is TGTGCCACCCCCCGTTTCGACATTAGCTCGAGCACAGATACGCAGTATTTT. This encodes CATPRFDISSSTDTQYF.

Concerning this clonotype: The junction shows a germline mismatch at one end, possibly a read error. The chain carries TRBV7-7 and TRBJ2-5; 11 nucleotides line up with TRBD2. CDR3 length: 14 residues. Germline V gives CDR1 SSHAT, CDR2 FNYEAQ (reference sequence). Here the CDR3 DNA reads TGTGCTAGCAGCTCAGGACTAGCGGGAGAGACCCAGTACTTC. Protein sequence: CASSSGLAGETQYF.

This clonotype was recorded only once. The CDR3 loop is CAWEEVNEQYF. DNA of the CDR3: TGTGCCTGGGAGGAGGTAAACGAGCAGTACTTC. The gene calls are TRBV30 and TRBJ2-7; D possibly corresponds to TRBD2 (5 bases). Trimming took 5 bases from V and 5 from J, leaving 10 bases between them. The CDR3 spans 11 residues. Germline CDR1 and CDR2: GTSNPN and SVGIG (reference sequence).

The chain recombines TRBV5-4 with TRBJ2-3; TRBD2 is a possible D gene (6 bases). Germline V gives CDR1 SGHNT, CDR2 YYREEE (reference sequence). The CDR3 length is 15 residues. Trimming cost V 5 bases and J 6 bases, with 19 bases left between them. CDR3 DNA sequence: TGTGCCAGCAGAGGCGCCGGGACCAGCGGGGATACGCAGTATTTT. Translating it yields CASRGAGTSGDTQYF. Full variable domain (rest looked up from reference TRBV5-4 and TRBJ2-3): ETGVTQSPTHLIKTRGQQVTLRCSSQSGHNTVSWYQQALGQGPQFIFQYYREEENGRGNFPPRFSGLQFPNYSSELNVNALELDDSALYLCASRGAGTSGDTQYFGPGTRLTVL.

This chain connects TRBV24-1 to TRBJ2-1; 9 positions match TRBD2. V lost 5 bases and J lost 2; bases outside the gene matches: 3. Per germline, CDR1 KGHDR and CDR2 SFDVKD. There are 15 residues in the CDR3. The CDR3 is CATSAGLAPYNEQFF. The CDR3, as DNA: TGTGCCACCAGTGCTGGACTAGCGCCCTACAATGAGCAGTTCTTC.

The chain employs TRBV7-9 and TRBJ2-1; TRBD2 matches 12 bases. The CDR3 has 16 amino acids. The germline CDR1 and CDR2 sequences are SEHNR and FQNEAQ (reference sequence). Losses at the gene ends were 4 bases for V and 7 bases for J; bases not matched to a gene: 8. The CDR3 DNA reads TGTGCCAGCAGCTCCTGGACTAGCGGGAAAGGTAATGAGCAGTTCTTC. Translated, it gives CASSSWTSGKGNEQFF.

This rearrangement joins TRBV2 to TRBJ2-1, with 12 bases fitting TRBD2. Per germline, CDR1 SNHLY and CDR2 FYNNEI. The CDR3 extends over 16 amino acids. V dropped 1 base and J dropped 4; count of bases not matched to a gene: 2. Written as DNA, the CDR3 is TGTGCCAGCAGTGAAGAACTAGCGGGAGGTTACAATGAGCAGTTCTTC. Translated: CASSEELAGGYNEQFF.

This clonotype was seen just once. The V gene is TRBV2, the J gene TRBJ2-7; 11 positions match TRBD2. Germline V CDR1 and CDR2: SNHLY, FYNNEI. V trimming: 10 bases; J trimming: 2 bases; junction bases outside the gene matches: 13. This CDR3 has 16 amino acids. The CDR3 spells CATSGTSGHPAYEQYF. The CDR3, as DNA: TGTGCCACCTCCGGGACTAGCGGACACCCTGCCTACGAGCAGTACTTC.

The chain's CDR3 is CASSIRGRGRNPGYTF. CDR3 in DNA: TGTGCCAGCAGTATCAGGGGGCGCGGTCGAAATCCTGGCTACACCTTC. The rearrangement links TRBV12-3 or TRBV12-4 to TRBJ1-2, with 8 positions matching TRBD1. The CDR3 is 16 residues long. The V gene end was trimmed by 5 bases and the J gene end by 7 bases; junction bases not matched to a gene: 15.

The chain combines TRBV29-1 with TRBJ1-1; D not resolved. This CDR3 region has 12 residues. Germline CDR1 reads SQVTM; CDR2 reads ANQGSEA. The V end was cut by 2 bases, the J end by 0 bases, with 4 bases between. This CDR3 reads CSVERLNTEAFF. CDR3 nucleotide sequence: TGCAGCGTTGAACGCCTGAACACTGAAGCTTTCTTT.

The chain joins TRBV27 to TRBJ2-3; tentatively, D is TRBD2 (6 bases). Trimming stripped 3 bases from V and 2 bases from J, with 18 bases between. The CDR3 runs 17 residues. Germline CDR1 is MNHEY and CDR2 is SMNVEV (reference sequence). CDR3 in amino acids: CASSFGSKGPLTDTQYF. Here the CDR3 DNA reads TGTGCCAGCAGTTTCGGGAGTAAGGGGCCGCTCACAGATACGCAGTATTTT.

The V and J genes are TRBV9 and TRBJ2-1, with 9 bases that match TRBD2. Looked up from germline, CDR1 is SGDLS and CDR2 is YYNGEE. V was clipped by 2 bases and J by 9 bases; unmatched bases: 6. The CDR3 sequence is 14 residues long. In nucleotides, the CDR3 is TGTGCCAGCAGCGTCCTAGCGGGATTCTCTGAGCAGTTCTTC. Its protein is CASSVLAGFSEQFF.

The CDR3 nucleotides read TGCGCCAGCAGCCACCAGACAGGGACTGGGGCCAACGTCCTGACTTTC. As protein: CASSHQTGTGANVLTF. The chain carries TRBV4-3 and TRBJ2-6; 7 bases are a match to TRBD1. The germline CDR1 and CDR2 sequences are LGHNA and YSLEER. This CDR3 is 16 amino acids long. The junction had 4 bases not matched to a gene; V was cut back by 3 bases and J by 2 bases.